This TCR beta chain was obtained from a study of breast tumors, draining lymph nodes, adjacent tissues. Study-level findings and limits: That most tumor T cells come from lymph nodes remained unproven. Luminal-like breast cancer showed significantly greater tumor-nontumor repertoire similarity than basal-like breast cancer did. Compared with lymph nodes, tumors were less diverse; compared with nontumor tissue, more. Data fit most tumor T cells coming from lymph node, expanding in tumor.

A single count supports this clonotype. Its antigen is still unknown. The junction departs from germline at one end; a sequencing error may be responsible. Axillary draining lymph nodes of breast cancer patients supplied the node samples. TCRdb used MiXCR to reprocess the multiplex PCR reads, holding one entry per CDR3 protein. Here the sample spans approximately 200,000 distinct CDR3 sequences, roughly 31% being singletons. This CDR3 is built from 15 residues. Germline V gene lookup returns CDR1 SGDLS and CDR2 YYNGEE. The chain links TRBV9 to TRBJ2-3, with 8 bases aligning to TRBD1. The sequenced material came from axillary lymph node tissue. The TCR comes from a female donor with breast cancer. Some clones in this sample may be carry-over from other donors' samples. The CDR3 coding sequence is TGTGCCCGCAGCGCCTACAGGGGGGCGTCAGATACGCAGTATTTT. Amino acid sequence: CARSAYRGASDTQYF.